This T cell receptor (beta chain) came from a study of blood T cell repertoires in COVID-19. Overall study: COVID-19 samples collected from the United States, Italy and Spain covered acute and convalescent phases.

This clone has just a few counts. This table comes from immunoSEQ multiplex PCR, and its TCRdb copy is limited to in-frame clones, with some not included. The sample lists 150,000 to 200,000 clones; roughly four fifths were seen once. The CDR3 covers 18 residues. Per germline, CDR1 MDHEN and CDR2 SYDVKM. V lost 5 bases, J lost 0 bases, and 22 bases lay in between. The receptor was isolated from a woman in her 30s with acute or convalescent COVID-19. The sequenced sample consisted of peripheral blood. The J gene is TRBJ1-1, the V gene TRBV28; no reliable D call. The chain's CDR3 is CASSEPGARLNLNTEAFF. CDR3 nucleotide sequence: TGTGCCAGCAGTGAACCGGGAGCCCGCCTGAACCTGAACACTGAAGCTTTCTTT.